The 32 T cell receptor beta chains below were found in one sample sequenced in a study of identical twins. TCRdb called the 5' RACE reads again in MiXCR, with one record for every CDR3 protein. This sample has approximately 230,000 distinct CDR3 sequences, with approximately 5.9% found just once. This same sample was also part of a study on T cells expressing NK-cell markers.

The sequenced sample consisted of CD8+ T cells sorted from blood. Every receptor here comes from a woman aged 18-29 years in good health.

This clonotype has more than one count but fewer than ten. The chain carries TRBV20-1 and TRBJ2-1; no clear D gene. With 5 bases removed from V and 4 bases from J, the gap between germline ends came to 18 bases. Germline-derived CDR1 and CDR2 are DFQATT and SNEGSKA (reference sequence). The CDR3 is made up of 15 amino acids. The DNA for the CDR3 is TGCAGTGCTGGCCCTGTCCGGTACCTTTACAATGAGCAGTTCTTC. This translates into CSAGPVRYLYNEQFF.

Ten or more counts support this clonotype. The V call is TRBV5-6, the J call TRBJ2-3, with 9 bases fitting TRBD1. The germline gives CDR1 SGHDT, CDR2 YYEEEE. CDR3 length: 16 residues. Unmatched junction bases numbered 8, after V lost 2 bases and J lost 4 bases. CDR3 region: CASSFPTGGSADTQYF. CDR3 in DNA: TGTGCCAGCAGCTTTCCGACAGGGGGTTCGGCAGATACGCAGTATTTT.

Comment on this clonotype: This may be a read error, as it is one base from a much larger clone. V gene TRBV12-3 or TRBV12-4 combines with J gene TRBJ2-7; weak D call: TRBD1 (5 bases). This CDR3 is built from 11 residues. V lost 6 bases and J lost 6, with 9 bases in between. CDR3 loop: CASRFQGEQYF. In DNA, the CDR3 is TGTGCCAGCAGATTTCAGGGCGAGCAGTACTTC.

V and J are TRBV2 and TRBJ1-1; tentative D call: TRBD1 (6 bases). Germline CDR1 and CDR2: SNHLY and FYNNEI. The CDR3 is 16 residues long. V lost 6 bases and J lost 4, with 21 bases in between. The CDR3 region is CASRVGAGGAGTEAFF. The CDR3 DNA reads as TGTGCCAGCAGGGTGGGGGCAGGCGGAGCGGGCACTGAAGCTTTCTTT. Combining the CDR3 with reference TRBV2 and TRBJ1-1 gives the whole variable domain EPEVTQTPSHQVTQMGQEVILRCVPISNHLYFYWYRQILGQKVEFLVSFYNNEISEKSEIFDDQFSVERPDGSNFTLKIRSTKLEDSAMYFCASRVGAGGAGTEAFFGQGTRLTVV.

The genes are TRBV7-9 and TRBJ2-1; 8 nucleotides match TRBD2. The CDR3 runs 16 residues. CDR1 is SEHNR, CDR2 FQNEAQ, per germline (reference sequence). With 6 bases clipped from V and 9 bases from J, the junction kept 16 bases outside the gene matches. In DNA form, the CDR3 reads TGTGCCAGCAGATCTACCCTGGCGGGAGGCCTTAGTGAGCAGTTCTTC. It encodes CASRSTLAGGLSEQFF.

The gene calls are TRBV18 and TRBJ1-1; D call uncertain. Germline CDR1 and CDR2: KGHSH and LQKENI. Trimming took off 3 bases at V and 1 base at J, with 12 bases between the two ends. The CDR3 is made up of 15 amino acids. CDR3 in amino acids: CASSPVPIRNTEAFF. The DNA of the CDR3 is TGTGCCAGCTCACCTGTTCCGATTAGGAACACTGAAGCTTTCTTT.

Concerning this clonotype: One junction end disagrees with the germline gene, perhaps due to a read error. V usage is TRBV3-1 and J usage is TRBJ1-4, with D tentatively TRBD1 (6 bases). This CDR3 spans 17 amino acids. Germline-derived CDR1 and CDR2 are LGHDT and YNNKEL (reference sequence). The CDR3 here is CATSQHFAGTPNEKLFF. The DNA for the CDR3 is TGTGCCACCAGCCAACATTTCGCGGGGACACCTAATGAAAAACTGTTTTTT.

The table lists this clonotype with many counts. This rearrangement joins TRBV9 to TRBJ2-1; 7 nucleotides line up with TRBD2. The trim removed 4 bases at V and 7 bases at J, leaving 5 bases unmatched. The germline gives CDR1 SGDLS, CDR2 YYNGEE. This CDR3 is built from 13 residues. The CDR3 DNA reads as TGTGCCAGCAGCTTTGGGGGGGGTAATGAGCAGTTCTTC. The encoded protein is CASSFGGGNEQFF.

This clonotype was counted between two and nine times. This chain joins TRBV14 and TRBJ2-7; 10 nucleotides match TRBD2. The CDR3 runs 16 residues. Germline V gene sequence: CDR1 SGHDN, CDR2 FVKESK. The ends lost 0 bases at V and 4 bases at J; junction bases unmatched: 6. The CDR3 nucleotides read TGTGCCAGCAGCCAAGATCCCCCTAGCGGGAGTTACGAGCAGTACTTC. Translating gives CASSQDPPSGSYEQYF.

The table lists this clonotype with a few counts. This chain links TRBV11-2 with TRBJ2-5, with D maybe TRBD1 (6 bases). Trimming left V 5 bases short and J 2 bases short, with 15 bases between. Germline V lookup: CDR1 SGHAT, CDR2 FQNNGV. The CDR3 contains 15 residues. The CDR3 DNA reads as TGTGCCAGCAGCCTCCTGAATGGACAGCAAGAGACCCAGTACTTC. It translates to CASSLLNGQQETQYF.

This clonotype was found many times. The chain uses TRBV30 and TRBJ2-1; TRBD2 matches at 7 bases. CDR3 length: 13 amino acids. Germline CDR1 reads GTSNPN; CDR2 reads SVGIG (reference sequence). After removal of 4 bases from V and 9 bases from J, the junction contained 9 bases not matched to a gene. The CDR3 is CAWTRTSLSEQFF. In DNA, the CDR3 is TGTGCCTGGACAAGGACTAGTCTCAGTGAGCAGTTCTTC.

This clonotype occurred a few times. This chain connects TRBV5-6 to TRBJ2-6, with a tentative D call TRBD2 (6 bases). The CDR3 covers 15 residues. Germline assignment: CDR1 SGHDT and CDR2 YYEEEE. V was pared by 4 bases and J by 6 bases, with 14 bases between. The CDR3 loop is CASSGQGGEANVLTF. The DNA of the CDR3 is TGTGCCAGCAGCGGGCAGGGAGGAGAGGCCAACGTCCTGACTTTC.

There are many counts of this clonotype. The J gene is TRBJ2-3, the V gene TRBV13, with D perhaps assigned TRBD1 or TRBD2 (5 bases each). The ends were cut back, 4 bases at V and 7 bases at J, with 24 bases in the middle. The germline V gene has CDR1 PRHDT and CDR2 FYEKMQ (reference sequence). This CDR3 is built from 17 residues. In DNA form, the CDR3 reads TGTGCCAGCAGCTCCTCCCACGGGACCCACCGTGTCTATACGCAGTATTTT. It encodes CASSSSHGTHRVYTQYF.

This clonotype has at least ten counts. The gene calls are TRBV12-3 or TRBV12-4 and TRBJ1-2, with 7 bases aligning to TRBD1. The CDR3 spans 14 residues. V lost 2 bases, J lost 4 bases, and 4 bases stayed unmatched. CDR3 coding DNA: TGTGCCAGCAGTTTAATCGGGACAGCCTATGGCTACACCTTC. Translation gives CASSLIGTAYGYTF.

This clonotype was counted at least ten times. The CDR3 spells CATSGGEQFF. For the CDR3, the DNA is TGTGCCACCAGCGGGGGAGAGCAGTTCTTC. The chain couples TRBV15 to TRBJ2-1; the D call may be TRBD1 or TRBD2 (5 bases each). There are 10 residues in the CDR3. Trimming took 5 bases from V and 10 from J, leaving 6 bases between them. Germline V gene lookup returns CDR1 LNHNV and CDR2 YYDKDF (reference sequence).

This clonotype appeared many times. This chain joins TRBV29-1 and TRBJ1-4; 7 nucleotides match TRBD1. The CDR3 totals 14 residues. With 6 bases clipped from V and 4 bases from J, the junction kept 8 bases outside the gene matches. Germline CDR1 is SQVTM and CDR2 is ANQGSEA. CDR3 sequence: CSVLRQGDNEKLFF. The CDR3 bases are TGCAGCGTCCTTCGACAGGGAGATAATGAAAAACTGTTTTTT.

This clonotype turned up a few times. This chain uses TRBV4-1 with TRBJ2-7, with 13 bases matching TRBD2. Germline CDR1 MGHRA, CDR2 YSYEKL. The CDR3 runs to 15 residues. V dropped 3 bases and J dropped 3; count of bases not matched to a gene: 2. CDR3: CASSQRTSGSYEQYF. For the CDR3, the DNA is TGCGCCAGCAGCCAGCGGACTAGCGGGAGCTACGAGCAGTACTTC.

This clonotype was recorded at least ten times. This chain uses TRBV27 with TRBJ2-6; D is ambiguous. Germline V gene lookup returns CDR1 MNHEY and CDR2 SMNVEV (reference sequence). This CDR3 is 15 amino acids long. V lost 6 bases and J 0 bases, leaving 9 bases between the germline ends. The CDR3 DNA reads TGTGCCAGCAGCTCAGAGGTCTCTGGGGCCAACGTCCTGACTTTC. This codes for CASSSEVSGANVLTF. The whole variable domain, filled in from reference TRBV27 and TRBJ2-6, reads EAQVTQNPRYLITVTGKKLTVTCSQNMNHEYMSWYRQDPGLGLRQIYYSMNVEVTDKGDVPEGYKVSRKEKRNFPLILESPSPNQTSLYFCASSSEVSGANVLTFGAGSRLTVL.

This chain uses TRBV5-8 with TRBJ2-1; weak D call: TRBD2 (6 bases). The CDR3 length is 15 residues. With 0 bases removed from V and 5 bases from J, the gap between germline ends came to 12 bases. The germline CDR1 and CDR2 sequences are SGHTS and YDEGEE. As DNA, the CDR3 is TGTGCCAGCAGCTTGGGTCTAGCGCTTAACAATGAGCAGTTCTTC. Translated: CASSLGLALNNEQFF.

The chain joins TRBV2 to TRBJ2-3; D is unclear. The V end was cut by 6 bases, the J end by 3 bases, with 10 bases between. The CDR3 extends over 13 amino acids. Germline values: CDR1 SNHLY, CDR2 FYNNEI. The CDR3 protein is CASRGFRTDTQYF. In DNA, the CDR3 is TGTGCCAGCAGAGGTTTTAGAACAGATACGCAGTATTTT.

This clonotype was found many times. The chain couples TRBV27 to TRBJ1-1; D is ambiguous. Between the trimmed V and J ends, which lost 6 bases and 1 base, there was a span of 6 bases. Germline CDR1 reads MNHEY; CDR2 reads SMNVEV (reference sequence). CDR3 size: 12 residues. The DNA of the CDR3 is TGTGCCAGCAGAGGTGGGAACACTGAAGCTTTCTTT. Amino acids: CASRGGNTEAFF.

Regarding this clonotype: One junction end does not reproduce the germline sequence, and a read error may be involved. The J gene is TRBJ2-7, the V gene TRBV5-6; D is ambiguous. The CDR3 covers 15 residues. Germline assignment: CDR1 SGHDT and CDR2 YYEEEE. The chain's CDR3 is CAISFSTRQGYEQYF. The CDR3 DNA follows: TGTGCCATCAGCTTCTCCACCAGGCAAGGCTACGAGCAGTACTTC. The full variable domain, with the rest looked up from reference TRBV5-6 and TRBJ2-7, is DAGVTQSPTHLIKTRGQQVTLRCSPKSGHDTVSWYQQALGQGPQFIFQYYEEEERQRGNFPDRFSGHQFPNYSSELNVNALLLGDSALYLCAISFSTRQGYEQYFGPGTRLTVT.

This clonotype was detected ten times or more. The chain has TRBV12-3 or TRBV12-4 and TRBJ2-7, with no clear D. The V end was cut by 4 bases, the J end by 2 bases, with 12 bases between. The CDR3 spans 14 residues. CDR3: CASSSLGETYEQYF. CDR3 DNA sequence: TGTGCCAGCAGTTCCTTAGGTGAGACCTACGAGCAGTACTTC.

This clonotype was observed at least ten times. Here the CDR3 reads CASSHMRTNTEAFF. In DNA, the CDR3 is TGTGCCAGCAGCCATATGAGGACTAACACTGAAGCTTTCTTT. V gene TRBV3-1 combines with J gene TRBJ1-1; no clear D gene. V was clipped by 3 bases and J by 2 bases, with 10 bases between them. The CDR3 length is 14 residues. Germline values: CDR1 LGHDT, CDR2 YNNKEL (reference sequence).

In this sample, this clonotype turned up a few times. This rearrangement joins TRBV9 to TRBJ1-1, with D maybe TRBD1 (5 bases). In germline, CDR1 is SGDLS, CDR2 YYNGEE. The CDR3 extends over 14 amino acids. Trimming removed 2 bases from V and 3 bases from J, with 11 bases in between. In DNA form, the CDR3 reads TGTGCCAGCAGCGTCGGGGGAGGGGACACTGAAGCTTTCTTT. Amino acids: CASSVGGGDTEAFF. Drawing the rest from reference TRBV9 and TRBJ1-1, the complete variable domain is DSGVTQTPKHLITATGQRVTLRCSPRSGDLSVYWYQQSLDQGLQFLIQYYNGEERAKGNILERFSAQQFPDLHSELNLSSLELGDSALYFCASSVGGGDTEAFFGQGTRLTVV.

The chain has TRBV7-2 and TRBJ1-4; D gene uncertain. Trimming removed 1 base from V and 8 bases from J, with 8 bases in between. The CDR3 has 13 amino acids. The germline CDR1 and CDR2 sequences are SGHTA and FQGNSA. CDR3 bases: TGTGCCAGCAGCTTAGGCCTCGCCGAAAAACTGTTTTTT. Translation gives CASSLGLAEKLFF.

In this sample, this clonotype turned up a few times. The rearrangement links TRBV24-1 to TRBJ1-1; D is undetermined. Germline CDR1 is KGHDR and CDR2 is SFDVKD. The CDR3 contains 12 residues. The ends were cut back, 5 bases at V and 3 bases at J, with 6 bases in the middle. The DNA for the CDR3 is TGTGCCACCAGTGCTGGGGACACTGAAGCTTTCTTT. It is translated as CATSAGDTEAFF.

This clonotype occurred a few times. The chain combines TRBV12-3 or TRBV12-4 with TRBJ2-3, with 11 bases matching TRBD2. The CDR3 runs to 15 residues. Germline trimming cut 8 bases from V and 4 bases from J; bases unmatched to any gene: 8. CDR3 amino acids: CASGVGTSGSDTQYF. The CDR3 coding sequence is TGTGCCAGCGGGGTAGGGACTAGCGGTTCAGATACGCAGTATTTT.

The V gene is TRBV11-1, the J gene TRBJ2-2; TRBD2 matches at 10 bases. The trim removed 0 bases at V and 0 bases at J, leaving 4 bases unmatched. Germline V lookup: CDR1 SGHAT, CDR2 FQDESV (reference sequence). This CDR3 is 18 amino acids long. The CDR3: CASSLAPSGGPNTGELFF. In DNA form, the CDR3 reads TGTGCCAGCAGCTTAGCGCCTAGCGGGGGACCGAACACCGGGGAGCTGTTTTTT.

This clonotype was detected many times. V usage is TRBV25-1 and J usage is TRBJ2-2; D unresolved. The CDR3 sequence is 12 residues long. V was pared by 4 bases and J by 6 bases, with 6 bases between. Germline V gives CDR1 MGHDK, CDR2 SYGVNS. CDR3 amino acids: CASSVRPGELFF. The CDR3, as DNA: TGTGCCAGCAGTGTTCGGCCCGGGGAGCTGTTTTTT.

The chain couples TRBV11-2 to TRBJ2-3, with 12 nucleotides matching TRBD2. The CDR3 has 18 residues. Unmatched junction bases numbered 10, after V lost 3 bases and J lost 3 bases. Germline loops: CDR1 SGHAT, CDR2 FQNNGV. The CDR3 region has the DNA TGTGCCAGCAGCTTGAACCCCCCAGGACTAGCGGGAACAGATACGCAGTATTTT. Its translation is CASSLNPPGLAGTDTQYF.

This clonotype was picked up a small number of times. The rearrangement uses TRBV9 and TRBJ2-3; D is perhaps TRBD2 (5 bases). Trimming pared 6 bases from V and 0 bases from J, leaving 17 bases between. In germline, CDR1 is SGDLS, CDR2 YYNGEE. CDR3 length: 16 amino acids. CDR3 protein: CASTHEPGTSTDTQYF. Written as DNA, the CDR3 is TGTGCCAGCACACACGAACCGGGAACTAGCACAGATACGCAGTATTTT.